The rows below give T cell receptor beta chains drawn from one sample of a study of T cell responses to AZD1222 COVID-19 vaccine. The method was immunoSEQ multiplex PCR; TCRdb's version includes in-frame clones alone and lacks a portion of them. Of 55,000 to 80,000 clones listed, 76% are singletons. This specimen was peripheral blood, taken on day 0 of AZD1222 vaccination. These receptors all stem from an adult in good health. The CDR3 runs from the conserved cysteine through the conserved F or W. D genes are given only for firm matches. Where a row states a size, it is once, few, many or the class of an expanded clone; other rows omit it.

d_call	j_call	v_call	clone_size	cdr3_length	cdr3_aa	cdr3_nt
-	TRBJ1-3	TRBV7-8	few	14	CASSLGGAAYTIYF	TGTGCCAGCAGCTTAGGGGGGGCGGCATACACCATATATTTT
-	TRBJ2-7	TRBV7-2	-	14	CASSLGPEQHEQYF	TGTGCCAGCAGCTTGGGGCCCGAGCAACACGAGCAGTACTTC
-	TRBJ1-6	TRBV19	-	14	CASSITDNRSPLHF	TGTGCCAGTAGTATCACGGACAACAGGTCACCCCTCCACTTT
TRBD1	TRBJ2-7	TRBV11-3	few	14	CASSPGTGWDEQYF	TGTGCCAGCAGCCCCGGGACAGGGTGGGACGAGCAGTACTTC
TRBD2	TRBJ2-7	TRBV7-6	once	16	CASSSISSGDSYEQYF	TGTGCCAGCAGCTCCATTTCTAGCGGGGACTCCTACGAGCAGTACTTC
-	TRBJ1-2	TRBV6-5	-	15	CASSLSIAGNDGYTF	TGTGCCAGCAGCCTGTCAATCGCGGGGAATGATGGCTACACCTTC
-	TRBJ1-5	TRBV19	once	16	CASSIGWLHGNQPQHF	TGTGCCAGTAGTATCGGTTGGCTACATGGCAATCAGCCCCAGCATTTT
-	TRBJ2-2	TRBV12-3/TRBV12-4	-	12	CASSFNTGELFF	TGTGCCAGCAGTTTCAACACCGGGGAGCTGTTTTTT
-	TRBJ2-6	TRBV7-2	-	15	CASSGQFSGANVLTF	TGTGCCAGCAGCGGACAATTCTCTGGGGCCAACGTCCTGACTTTC
-	TRBJ1-4	TRBV19	-	12	CASSMGAEKLFF	TGTGCCAGTAGTATGGGCGCTGAAAAACTGTTTTTT
TRBD1	TRBJ1-6	TRBV2	-	14	CASTGGFSASPLHF	TGTGCCTCGACAGGGGGCTTCTCTGCATCACCCCTCCACTTT
-	TRBJ1-3	TRBV3-1/TRBV3-2	few	17	CASSQGPGQGSGNTIYF	TGTGCCAGCAGCCAAGGTCCGGGCCAGGGGTCTGGAAACACCATATATTTT
-	TRBJ2-7	TRBV18	-	14	CASSPGDSTYEQYF	TGTGCCAGTTCACCGGGTGACAGTACCTACGAGCAGTACTTC
-	TRBJ1-5	TRBV7-9	-	13	CASTRERNQPQHF	TGTGCCAGCACGAGAGAGAGGAATCAGCCCCAGCATTTT
-	TRBJ2-3	TRBV5-4	-	14	CASSGGTATDTQYF	TGTGCCAGCAGCGGTGGGACCGCCACAGATACGCAGTATTTT
TRBD1	TRBJ1-1	TRBV2	-	12	CASSTGGPEAFF	TGTGCCAGCAGCACAGGGGGACCTGAAGCTTTCTTT
-	TRBJ2-5	TRBV3-1/TRBV3-2	-	12	CASSQTAETQYF	TGTGCCAGCAGTCAAACCGCGGAGACCCAGTACTTC
-	TRBJ1-4	TRBV4-3	-	14	CASSPRQAYEKLFF	TGCGCCAGCAGCCCGAGGCAGGCCTATGAAAAACTGTTTTTT
TRBD2	TRBJ2-3	TRBV4-3	-	15	CASSQDGGSLDTQYF	TGCGCCAGCAGCCAAGACGGGGGGTCCTTGGATACGCAGTATTTT
-	TRBJ1-1	TRBV4-3	-	14	CASSQIEGNTEAFF	TGCGCCAGCAGCCAAATCGAAGGGAACACTGAAGCTTTCTTT
-	TRBJ1-2	TRBV12-3/TRBV12-4	-	13	CASSLSSTFVYTF	TGTGCCAGCAGTTTATCCAGCACATTTGTCTACACCTTC
-	TRBJ1-3	TRBV3-1/TRBV3-2	-	16	CASSQEGDISGNTIYF	TGTGCCAGCAGCCAAGAAGGTGATATCTCTGGAAACACCATATATTTT
-	TRBJ2-6	TRBV5-6	-	18	CASSFSGTMDSGANVLTF	TGTGCCAGCAGCTTCTCCGGGACAATGGACTCTGGGGCCAACGTCCTGACTTTC
TRBD1	TRBJ1-2	TRBV30	-	14	CAWSRQGVNYGYTF	TGTGCCTGGAGTAGACAGGGGGTTAACTATGGCTACACCTTC
-	TRBJ1-3	TRBV23-1	once	14	CASSLGFSGNTIYF	TGCGCCAGCAGTCTAGGTTTCTCTGGAAACACCATATATTTT
TRBD1	TRBJ1-5	TRBV15	-	15	CATSRLGQGNQPQHF	TGTGCCACCAGCAGACTGGGACAGGGCAATCAGCCCCAGCATTTT
TRBD2	TRBJ2-2	TRBV7-3	few	15	CASTQLAGNTGELFF	TGTGCCAGCACGCAACTAGCGGGTAACACCGGGGAGCTGTTTTTT
TRBD1	TRBJ1-1	TRBV7-2	-	15	CASSSAGTVNTEAFF	TGTGCCAGCAGCTCAGCCGGGACAGTGAACACTGAAGCTTTCTTT
-	TRBJ1-5	TRBV7-9	-	14	CASSNRDSNQPQHF	TGTGCCAGCAGCAACAGGGACAGCAATCAGCCCCAGCATTTT
-	TRBJ2-2	TRBV18	-	12	CASCDQAGELFF	TGTGCCAGCTGTGATCAGGCCGGGGAGCTGTTTTTT
-	TRBJ1-1	TRBV5-1	-	14	CASGVDGENPEAFF	TGCGCCAGCGGTGTGGACGGCGAAAACCCTGAAGCTTTCTTT
TRBD1	TRBJ1-2	TRBV7-2	-	15	CASSSDRGQGYGYTF	TGTGCCAGCAGCTCTGACAGGGGGCAGGGCTATGGCTACACCTTC
TRBD1	TRBJ1-2	TRBV7-9	-	14	CASSPTTGDYGYTF	TGTGCCAGCAGCCCTACCACAGGGGACTATGGCTACACCTTC
-	TRBJ1-5	TRBV18	few	14	CASRRGAGDQPQHF	TGTGCCAGCCGGAGAGGGGCAGGGGATCAGCCCCAGCATTTT
-	TRBJ2-2	TRBV13	-	15	CASSSGTRGTGELFF	TGTGCCAGCAGCTCCGGGACTCGGGGGACCGGGGAGCTGTTTTTT
-	TRBJ1-1	TRBV29-1	-	13	CSVQRATNTEAFF	TGCAGCGTCCAGCGGGCTACGAACACTGAAGCTTTCTTT
-	TRBJ2-5	TRBV7-6	-	12	CASSLVRGTQYF	TGTGCCAGCAGCTTAGTCCGAGGGACCCAGTACTTC
-	TRBJ1-6	TRBV4-3	-	16	CASSQGGPTYNSPLHF	TGCGCCAGCAGCCAAGGAGGACCAACCTATAATTCACCCCTCCACTTT
-	TRBJ1-2	TRBV28	-	13	CASSLTGNYGYTF	TGTGCCAGCAGTTTGACCGGTAACTATGGCTACACCTTC
-	TRBJ2-7	TRBV15	-	15	CATSRDLGSSYEQYF	TGTGCCACCAGCAGAGATCTTGGGAGCTCCTACGAGCAGTACTTC
-	TRBJ1-6	TRBV9	few	13	CASSVGLETPLHF	TGTGCCAGCAGCGTAGGGCTCGAAACACCCCTCCACTTT
TRBD1	TRBJ2-7	TRBV18	-	15	CASSRPGTGIYEQYF	TGTGCCAGCTCACGACCCGGGACAGGGATCTACGAGCAGTACTTC
-	TRBJ1-3	TRBV4-3	-	19	CASSQERSGQGVVGNTIYF	TGCGCCAGCAGCCAAGAGAGGAGCGGGCAGGGTGTCGTTGGAAACACCATATATTTT
-	TRBJ2-1	TRBV19	-	15	CASIERRSSYNEQFF	TGTGCCAGTATCGAGCGTCGGAGCTCCTACAATGAGCAGTTCTTC
-	TRBJ1-2	TRBV9	few	15	CASTTGGGPQGGYTF	TGTGCCAGCACTACTGGGGGAGGGCCCCAGGGGGGCTACACCTTC
-	TRBJ1-3	TRBV19	-	15	CASSTYEATGNTIYF	TGTGCCAGTAGTACCTACGAGGCGACTGGAAACACCATATATTTT
TRBD1	TRBJ1-5	TRBV6-2/TRBV6-3	-	13	CASSPGTDQPQHF	TGTGCCAGCAGCCCCGGGACAGATCAGCCCCAGCATTTT
-	TRBJ2-7	TRBV11-2	-	16	CASSPLNRQTSYEQYF	TGTGCCAGCAGCCCTCTTAACCGACAAACCTCCTACGAGCAGTACTTC
TRBD1	TRBJ2-7	TRBV6-5	-	14	CASSSPGQGYEQYF	TGTGCCAGCAGTTCCCCGGGACAGGGCTACGAGCAGTACTTC
TRBD1	TRBJ1-4	TRBV7-2	-	16	CASSPSQGRRNEKLFF	TGTGCCAGCAGTCCTTCACAGGGGAGGCGGAATGAAAAACTGTTTTTT
TRBD1	TRBJ2-7	TRBV4-1	-	15	CASSQVDRGTYEQYF	TGCGCCAGCAGCCAAGTAGACAGGGGGACCTACGAGCAGTACTTC
-	TRBJ1-1	TRBV7-3	-	12	CASSRGQTEAFF	TGTGCCAGCAGCCGGGGCCAAACTGAAGCTTTCTTT
TRBD1	TRBJ1-2	TRBV18	-	15	CASSQGPDRDYGYTF	TGTGCCAGCTCACAGGGTCCGGACAGGGACTATGGCTACACCTTC
TRBD1	TRBJ1-2	TRBV19	-	15	CASSPRDRGDYGYTF	TGTGCCAGTAGTCCTCGGGACAGGGGAGACTATGGCTACACCTTC
-	TRBJ1-5	TRBV11-3	-	12	CARPWGAQPQHF	TGTGCCAGGCCATGGGGGGCTCAGCCCCAGCATTTT
-	TRBJ2-5	TRBV11-2	few	14	CASSLGGRQETQYF	TGTGCCAGCAGCTTAGGTGGAAGACAAGAGACCCAGTACTTC
TRBD1	TRBJ1-2	TRBV6-2/TRBV6-3	-	17	CASSYSGTGGKFYGYTF	TGTGCCAGCAGTTACTCCGGGACAGGGGGTAAATTTTATGGCTACACCTTC